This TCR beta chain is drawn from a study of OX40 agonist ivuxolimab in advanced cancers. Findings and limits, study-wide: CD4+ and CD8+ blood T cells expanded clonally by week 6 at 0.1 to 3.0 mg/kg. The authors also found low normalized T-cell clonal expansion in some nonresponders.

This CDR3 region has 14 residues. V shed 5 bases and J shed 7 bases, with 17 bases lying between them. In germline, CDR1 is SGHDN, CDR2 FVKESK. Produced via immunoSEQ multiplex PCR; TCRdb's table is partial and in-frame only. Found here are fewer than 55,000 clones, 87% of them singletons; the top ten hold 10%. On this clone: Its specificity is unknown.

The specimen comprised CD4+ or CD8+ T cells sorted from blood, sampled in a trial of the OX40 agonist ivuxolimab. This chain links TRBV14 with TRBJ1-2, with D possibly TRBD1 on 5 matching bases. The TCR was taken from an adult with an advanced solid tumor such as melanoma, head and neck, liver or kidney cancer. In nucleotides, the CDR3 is TGTGCCAGCAGCGGGACGGCCTATGGTGGTGGCTACACCTTC. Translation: CASSGTAYGGGYTF.